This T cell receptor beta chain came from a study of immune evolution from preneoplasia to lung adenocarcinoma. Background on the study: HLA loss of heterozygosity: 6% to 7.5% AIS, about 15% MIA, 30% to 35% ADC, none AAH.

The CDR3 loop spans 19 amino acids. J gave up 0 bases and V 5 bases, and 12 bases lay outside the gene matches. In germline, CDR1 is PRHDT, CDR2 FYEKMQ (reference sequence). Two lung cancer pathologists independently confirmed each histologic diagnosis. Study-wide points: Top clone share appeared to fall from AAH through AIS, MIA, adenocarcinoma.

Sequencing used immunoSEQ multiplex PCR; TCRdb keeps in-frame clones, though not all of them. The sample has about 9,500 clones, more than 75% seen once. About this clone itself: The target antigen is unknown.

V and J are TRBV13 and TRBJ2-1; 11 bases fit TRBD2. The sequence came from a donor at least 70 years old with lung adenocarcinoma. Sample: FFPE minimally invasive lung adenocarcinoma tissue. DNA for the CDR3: TGTGCCAGCAGCCCTGGAACGGGACTAGCGGATTACTCCTACAATGAGCAGTTCTTC. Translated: CASSPGTGLADYSYNEQFF.